One sample yielded the 8 T cell receptor beta chains listed below, sequenced in a study of T cell responses to AZD1222 COVID-19 vaccine. Clones were sequenced by immunoSEQ multiplex PCR, and TCRdb holds only the in-frame ones, with some missing. The sample lists 100,000 to 150,000 clones, around 84% occurring once. The sequenced sample was peripheral blood, obtained 28 days after the second AZD1222 dose. These receptors all come from an adult who received the AZD1222 COVID-19 vaccine.

The chain carries TRBV5-1 and TRBJ2-7, with D tentatively TRBD1 (6 bases). There are 14 residues in the CDR3. Trimming shortened V by 3 bases and J by 2 bases, and 12 bases separated the two germline ends. CDR1 is SGHRS and CDR2 is YFSETQ in the germline V gene. This chain's CDR3 is CASSSGHRTYEQYF. The CDR3 coding sequence is TGCGCCAGCAGCTCGGGACACCGAACCTACGAGCAGTACTTC.

The V call is TRBV6-2 or TRBV6-3, the J call TRBJ2-3; no reliable D call. With 2 bases removed from V and 1 base from J, the gap between germline ends came to 7 bases. The length of the CDR3 is 14 residues. Germline CDR1 MNHEY, CDR2 SVGEGT. CDR3 DNA: TGTGCCAGCAGTTACCTCCTCGGCACAGATACGCAGTATTTT. It codes for CASSYLLGTDTQYF.

The chain carries TRBV5-6 and TRBJ1-1; D perhaps matches TRBD1 (6 bases). Trimming stripped 0 bases from V and 4 bases from J, with 10 bases between. The CDR3 extends over 14 amino acids. From germline, CDR1 is SGHDT and CDR2 YYEEEE. CDR3 amino acids: CASSLGGGFTEAFF. The CDR3, as DNA: TGTGCCAGCAGCTTGGGGGGGGGCTTCACTGAAGCTTTCTTT. The whole variable domain, filled in from reference TRBV5-6 and TRBJ1-1, reads DAGVTQSPTHLIKTRGQQVTLRCSPKSGHDTVSWYQQALGQGPQFIFQYYEEEERQRGNFPDRFSGHQFPNYSSELNVNALLLGDSALYLCASSLGGGFTEAFFGQGTRLTVV.

The chain is built from TRBV7-6 and TRBJ1-6; D unclear. The germline CDR1 and CDR2 sequences are SGHVS and FNYEAQ. CDR3 length equals 16 residues. Trimming took off 1 base at V and 2 bases at J, with 9 bases between the two ends. CDR3 DNA sequence: TGTGCCAGCAGCTTAGAAGGGAAAGCCTATAATTCACCCCTCCACTTT. It specifies CASSLEGKAYNSPLHF.

The J gene is TRBJ2-1, the V gene TRBV19; tentatively, D is TRBD1 or TRBD2 (5 bases each). Germline assignment: CDR1 LNHDA and CDR2 SQIVND (reference sequence). The CDR3 covers 14 residues. Trimming removed 3 bases from V and 7 bases from J, with 13 bases in between. Here the CDR3 reads CASSISGLRNEQFF. The CDR3 region has the DNA TGTGCCAGTAGTATTTCGGGGCTAAGAAATGAGCAGTTCTTC.

The CDR3 bases are TGTGCCAGCAGCGCAGGCTCTAGAGCCACCGGGGAGCTGTTTTTT. Residues: CASSAGSRATGELFF. The genes are TRBV7-6 and TRBJ2-2; unclear D gene. Germline V lookup: CDR1 SGHVS, CDR2 FNYEAQ. The CDR3 contains 15 residues. The V end lost 5 bases, the J end lost 4 bases, and 14 bases lay between the germline ends.

V is TRBV7-2 and J is TRBJ1-6; 9 bases map to TRBD1. The CDR3 is 15 amino acids. The V gene's germline CDR1 is SGHTA and CDR2 FQGNSA. J gave up 9 bases and V 5 bases, and 8 bases lay outside the gene matches. The CDR3: CASSPGQGTGSPLHF. CDR3 bases: TGTGCCAGCAGCCCTGGACAGGGGACGGGTTCACCCCTCCACTTT.

V is TRBV2 and J is TRBJ1-1; TRBD1 agrees at 10 bases. The CDR3 covers 13 residues. Germline CDR1 reads SNHLY; CDR2 reads FYNNEI. V shed 6 bases and J 11 bases; nucleotides not matched to a gene: 9. CDR3 loop: CASSPGQGVDAFF. The CDR3 DNA reads TGTGCCAGCAGCCCTGGACAGGGGGTGGATGCTTTCTTT.